The 30 T cell receptor beta chains listed next were all sequenced from one sample in a study of T cell responses to AZD1222 COVID-19 vaccine. Repertoires were generated with immunoSEQ multiplex PCR, while TCRdb's copy carries only in-frame clones and drops some. The sample carries roughly 150,000 clones, approximately 90% recorded once. Specimen: peripheral blood, collected 28 days after the second AZD1222 dose. Receptors were obtained from an adult who received the AZD1222 COVID-19 vaccine.

The V call is TRBV19, the J call TRBJ2-4, with a tentative D call TRBD1 (5 bases). Germline V lookup: CDR1 LNHDA, CDR2 SQIVND (reference sequence). With 5 bases removed from V and 15 bases from J, the gap between germline ends came to 17 bases. The CDR3 covers 12 residues. Here the CDR3 DNA reads TGTGCCAGTAGTGTTGGACAAACAGGACCGTACTTC. Translated, it gives CASSVGQTGPYF.

V usage is TRBV5-1 and J usage is TRBJ2-1; D is uncertain. V lost 0 bases and J lost 12, with 10 bases in between. In germline, CDR1 is SGHRS, CDR2 YFSETQ. This CDR3 has 12 residues. The CDR3, as DNA: TGCGCCAGCAGCTTGGACAATGAGCGGCAGTTCTTC. It encodes CASSLDNERQFF. The complete variable domain, with remaining parts taken from reference TRBV5-1 and TRBJ2-1, reads KAGVTQTPRYLIKTRGQQVTLSCSPISGHRSVSWYQQTPGQGLQFLFEYFSETQRNKGNFPGRFSGRQFSNSRSEMNVSTLELGDSALYLCASSLDNERQFFGPGTRLTVL.

V gene TRBV11-3 combines with J gene TRBJ2-2, with D perhaps TRBD1 (6 bases). V dropped 1 base and J dropped 10 bases, with 7 bases sitting between them. Looked up from germline, CDR1 is SGHNT and CDR2 is YENEEA. The CDR3 is 12 amino acids. CDR3 bases: TGTGCCAGCAGCTTAGGGGGGCCGGAGCTGTTTTTT. Translation gives CASSLGGPELFF.

This chain uses TRBV2 with TRBJ1-6; D is uncertain. This CDR3 region has 18 residues. Germline V lookup: CDR1 SNHLY, CDR2 FYNNEI. V gave up 0 bases and J gave up 9 bases, with 21 bases separating them. CDR3 residues: CASSEARPARLGSSPLHF. The CDR3 nucleotides are TGTGCCAGCAGTGAAGCGCGTCCGGCCAGGCTAGGGTCTTCACCCCTCCACTTT.

This clone occurred once. This chain links TRBV12-3 or TRBV12-4 with TRBJ2-4; no clear D gene. Deletions cut 8 bases from V and 2 bases from J, with 10 bases between. CDR3 length: 13 residues. CDR3: CASSLRSKNIQYF. The CDR3 bases are TGTGCCAGCTCCTTGCGGTCCAAAAACATTCAGTACTTC.

The chain joins TRBV5-5 to TRBJ2-1; D is uncertain. Germline V gives CDR1 SGHKS, CDR2 YYEKEE (reference sequence). The CDR3 sequence is 14 residues long. Trimming pared 2 bases from V and 2 bases from J, leaving 8 bases between. Written as DNA, the CDR3 is TGTGCCAGCAGCTTTTGGCGCACCTACAATGAGCAGTTCTTC. This gives the protein CASSFWRTYNEQFF.

The V and J genes are TRBV25-1 and TRBJ1-2; D uncertain. V shed 3 bases and J shed 3 bases, with 11 bases lying between them. CDR1 and CDR2 (germline): MGHDK, SYGVNS. CDR3 length equals 14 residues. Here the CDR3 DNA reads TGTGCCAGCAGTGACCCACAGAGAGACTATGGCTACACCTTC. It is translated as CASSDPQRDYGYTF.

This chain connects TRBV9 to TRBJ2-7, with 8 bases matching TRBD1. The CDR3 runs 15 residues. CDR1 is SGDLS, CDR2 YYNGEE, per germline. The ends lost 4 bases at V and 6 bases at J; junction bases unmatched: 12. The CDR3, as DNA: TGTGCCAGCAGCCCTAGACAGGACAGGGCTCTCGAGCAGTACTTC. This gives the protein CASSPRQDRALEQYF. The variable domain in full, completed from reference TRBV9 and TRBJ2-7, reads DSGVTQTPKHLITATGQRVTLRCSPRSGDLSVYWYQQSLDQGLQFLIQYYNGEERAKGNILERFSAQQFPDLHSELNLSSLELGDSALYFCASSPRQDRALEQYFGPGTRLTVT.

This chain joins TRBV7-2 and TRBJ2-7; tentatively, D is TRBD2 (6 bases). The CDR3 spans 15 residues. Per the germline V gene, CDR1 is SGHTA and CDR2 is FQGNSA. Trimming took 1 base from V and 0 from J, leaving 10 bases between them. In DNA form, the CDR3 reads TGTGCCAGCAGCTTAGTTCTGGGGGGCTCCTACGAGCAGTACTTC. Its protein product is CASSLVLGGSYEQYF.

The chain uses TRBV7-8 and TRBJ1-1, with D possibly matching TRBD1 (5 bases). Per the germline V gene, CDR1 is SGHVS and CDR2 is FQNEAQ. This CDR3 contains 12 residues. With 8 bases removed from V and 3 bases from J, the gap between germline ends came to 10 bases. The DNA of the CDR3 is TGTGCCAGCCTAAGGGGAGACACTGAAGCTTTCTTT. This encodes CASLRGDTEAFF.

This clone appeared a single time. The chain carries TRBV12-3 or TRBV12-4 and TRBJ2-1; the match to TRBD1 covers 7 bases. After removal of 5 bases from V and 14 bases from J, the junction contained 3 bases not matched to a gene. The CDR3 consists of 10 residues. This chain's CDR3 is CASSLDRKFF. CDR3 DNA: TGTGCCAGCAGTCTGGACAGGAAGTTCTTC.

The rearrangement joins TRBV5-1 to TRBJ2-1; TRBD2 matches 14 bases. Germline trimming cut 2 bases from V and 3 bases from J; bases unmatched to any gene: 4. CDR3 length: 17 residues. Germline V gene lookup returns CDR1 SGHRS and CDR2 YFSETQ. Here the CDR3 DNA reads TGCGCCAGCAGCTTCGGACTAGCGGGAGGCCACTACAATGAGCAGTTCTTC. Its translation is CASSFGLAGGHYNEQFF.

The rearrangement links TRBV7-9 to TRBJ1-1, with TRBD1 as a possible D gene (6 bases). The CDR3 is 14 amino acids. V lost 4 bases and J lost 7, with 16 bases in between. CDR1 and CDR2 (germline): SEHNR, FQNEAQ (reference sequence). The CDR3 DNA reads TGTGCCAGCAGCTCCCCACCCGGACAGATTGAAGCTTTCTTT. Protein sequence: CASSSPPGQIEAFF.

The chain combines TRBV28 with TRBJ1-5; 9 bases fit TRBD1. From germline, CDR1 is MDHEN and CDR2 SYDVKM. Germline trimming cut 5 bases from V and 4 bases from J; bases unmatched to any gene: 9. This CDR3 is built from 16 residues. The chain's CDR3 is CASSPQDRGHNQPQHF. For the CDR3, the DNA is TGTGCCAGCAGTCCACAGGACAGGGGCCATAATCAGCCCCAGCATTTT.

The rearrangement uses TRBV14 and TRBJ1-1; TRBD1 aligns across 7 bases. The CDR3 runs 14 residues. Unmatched junction bases numbered 13, after V lost 5 bases and J lost 10 bases. Germline V gene data show CDR1 as SGHDN and CDR2 as FVKESK. The CDR3 loop is CASSTTVTGRAAFF. The CDR3 coding sequence is TGTGCCAGCAGCACCACGGTGACAGGGAGGGCAGCTTTCTTT.

The J gene is TRBJ2-1, the V gene TRBV4-2; 11 nucleotides match TRBD2. The germline V gene has CDR1 LGHNA and CDR2 YNFKEQ. V dropped 0 bases and J dropped 4; count of bases not matched to a gene: 5. This CDR3 has 17 residues. CDR3 sequence (DNA): TGTGCCAGCAGCCAAGACCGACTAGCGGGGATTTACAATGAGCAGTTCTTC. Translating gives CASSQDRLAGIYNEQFF.

The rearrangement uses TRBV6-7 and TRBJ2-1; 12 bases line up with TRBD2. TRBV6-7 is recorded as an ORF, its role being uncertain. Trimming took 6 bases from V and 7 from J; bases not matched to a gene: 13. This CDR3 spans 17 amino acids. CDR3 DNA sequence: TGTGCCAGCAGGGAAAAGGCTAGCGGGAGGGCATTTAATGAGCAGTTCTTC. Its translation is CASREKASGRAFNEQFF.

There are a few counts of this clone. The chain uses TRBV2 and TRBJ1-6; no firm D call. V shed 5 bases and J shed 10 bases, with 15 bases lying between them. Per the germline V gene, CDR1 is SNHLY and CDR2 is FYNNEI. The CDR3 length is 14 residues. CDR3 region: CASSKDLVQSPLHF. The CDR3 DNA reads as TGTGCCAGCAGTAAGGACCTAGTACAGTCACCCCTCCACTTT.

This rearrangement joins TRBV12-5 to TRBJ2-5; 12 bases are shared with TRBD2. Unmatched junction bases numbered 6, after V lost 5 bases and J lost 2 bases. The CDR3 extends over 16 amino acids. Looked up from germline, CDR1 is LGHNT and CDR2 is FRNRAP. CDR3 region: CASGPALAGGQETQYF. The CDR3 nucleotides read TGTGCTAGTGGTCCGGCACTAGCGGGGGGACAAGAGACCCAGTACTTC. Supplemented by reference TRBV12-5 and TRBJ2-5, the full variable domain reads DARVTQTPRHKVTEMGQEVTMRCQPILGHNTVFWYRQTMMQGLELLAYFRNRAPLDDSGMPKDRFSAEMPDATLATLKIQPSEPRDSAVYFCASGPALAGGQETQYFGPGTRLLVL.

The gene calls are TRBV6-2 or TRBV6-3 and TRBJ2-7, with TRBD2 matching over 8 bases. The germline CDR1 and CDR2 sequences are MNHEY and SVGEGT. The CDR3 is 17 amino acids. Unmatched junction bases numbered 10, after V lost 2 bases and J lost 1 base. The CDR3: CASSYERERGMSYEQYF. The DNA of the CDR3 is TGTGCCAGCAGTTACGAGCGTGAGCGGGGGATGTCCTACGAGCAGTACTTC.

This chain connects TRBV6-5 to TRBJ1-2, with a tentative D call TRBD1 (5 bases). V was cut by 5 bases and J by 4 bases, with 8 bases left in between. This CDR3 has 12 residues. Germline V gene lookup returns CDR1 MNHEY and CDR2 SVGAGI. The CDR3 nucleotides read TGTGCCAGCAGTCCCGGGACCTATGGCTACACCTTC. It translates to CASSPGTYGYTF.

This clone was picked up a small number of times. The chain is built from TRBV11-2 and TRBJ2-5, with a possible D match to TRBD2 (6 bases). From germline, CDR1 is SGHAT and CDR2 FQNNGV. The CDR3 length is 18 residues. The V end lost 1 base, the J end lost 0 bases, and 18 bases lay between the germline ends. Here the CDR3 reads CASSLGSFGLTYQETQYF. The DNA for the CDR3 is TGTGCCAGCAGCTTAGGAAGTTTTGGACTAACGTACCAAGAGACCCAGTACTTC.

CDR3 sequence reads: CASSGLGSNQPQHF. Here the CDR3 DNA reads TGTGCCAGCAGCGGCCTGGGGAGCAATCAGCCCCAGCATTTT. The chain joins TRBV25-1 to TRBJ1-5, with no clear D. This CDR3 spans 14 amino acids. Trimming pared 6 bases from V and 1 base from J, leaving 10 bases between. Germline V lookup: CDR1 MGHDK, CDR2 SYGVNS.

The chain couples TRBV19 to TRBJ2-5, with D perhaps TRBD1 or TRBD2 (6 bases each). There are 14 residues in the CDR3. The V gene lost 6 bases and the J gene lost 5 bases, with 16 bases spanning the gap. CDR1 is LNHDA and CDR2 is SQIVND in the germline V gene (reference sequence). In DNA form, the CDR3 reads TGTGCCAGTAGCCCGGGGGCCATCCCGGAGACCCAGTACTTC. Translation gives CASSPGAIPETQYF.

The CDR3 is CASSYARKNTEAFF. CDR3 DNA sequence: TGTGCCAGCAGTTACGCACGGAAGAACACTGAAGCTTTCTTT. The chain uses TRBV6-5 and TRBJ1-1; no clear D. Germline CDR1 is MNHEY and CDR2 is SVGAGI. The CDR3 is 14 amino acids. The ends were cut back, 2 bases at V and 1 base at J, with 8 bases in the middle.

V usage is TRBV20-1 and J usage is TRBJ2-2; D not certain. CDR1 and CDR2 (germline): DFQATT, SNEGSKA (reference sequence). The V and J ends lost 4 bases and 3 bases respectively, with 3 bases between them. The CDR3 spans 11 residues. CDR3: CSATHTGELFF. CDR3 in DNA: TGCAGTGCTACGCACACCGGGGAGCTGTTTTTT.

The CDR3 sequence is CASSSYPRGGQPQHF. The CDR3 nucleotides read TGTGCCAGCAGTTCCTATCCCAGGGGCGGCCAGCCCCAGCATTTT. The chain recombines TRBV27 with TRBJ1-5; TRBD1 might be the D (6 bases). The CDR3 loop spans 15 amino acids. Germline V CDR1 and CDR2: MNHEY, SMNVEV (reference sequence). V lost 4 bases and J 7 bases, leaving 17 bases between the germline ends.

The J gene is TRBJ2-3, the V gene TRBV6-6, with TRBD2 identical over 14 bases. The CDR3 is 17 residues long. V dropped 6 bases and J dropped 4; count of bases not matched to a gene: 9. Germline assignment: CDR1 MNHNY and CDR2 SVGAGI (reference sequence). Here the CDR3 DNA reads TGTGCCAGCAGCCGACCGACTAGCGGGGGGGCCCCAGATACGCAGTATTTT. Encoded protein: CASSRPTSGGAPDTQYF.

The CDR3 region is CASSLTASRITDTQYF. The CDR3 nucleotides read TGTGCCAGCAGCTTAACGGCGTCAAGGATCACAGATACGCAGTATTTT. J is TRBJ2-3 and V is TRBV7-3; D uncertain. The CDR3 extends over 16 amino acids. Trimming removed 0 bases from V and 2 bases from J, with 12 bases in between. Germline V gene lookup returns CDR1 SGHTA and CDR2 FQGTGA.

This chain uses TRBV19 with TRBJ1-2, with D perhaps TRBD1 (5 bases). The CDR3 spans 15 residues. Looked up from germline, CDR1 is LNHDA and CDR2 is SQIVND (reference sequence). V was pared by 5 bases and J by 0 bases, with 13 bases between. CDR3: CASSPDSTANYGYTF. The CDR3 DNA is TGTGCCAGTAGTCCCGACTCGACAGCTAACTATGGCTACACCTTC.